Listed here is a single TCR beta chain. Produced via immunoSEQ multiplex PCR; TCRdb's table is partial and in-frame only. The table has 350,000 to 450,000 clones, around 90% seen once. Germline CDR1 and CDR2: SGHDN and FVKESK. There are 18 residues in the CDR3. The junction had 17 bases not matched to a gene; V was cut back by 4 bases and J by 3 bases. This record belongs to a study of control samples from healthy donors and cancer patients. The TCR originated in a man aged 40-50 years with head and neck cancer. Input material: PBMCs. The chain is built from TRBV14 and TRBJ1-2, with 7 bases lining up with TRBD1. The CDR3 DNA follows: TGTGCCAGCAGCCCTTCCTTCCACTCCCTCGACAGGGACTATGGCTACACCTTC. This sequence encodes CASSPSFHSLDRDYGYTF.